This T cell receptor (beta chain) was documented in a study of blood T cell repertoires in COVID-19. Study context: Researchers got acute and convalescent COVID-19 samples from the United States, Italy and Spain.

The method was immunoSEQ multiplex PCR; TCRdb's version includes in-frame clones alone and lacks a portion of them. The repertoire holds some 210,000 clones, with about 92% as singletons. Trimming took off 9 bases at V and 1 base at J, with 9 bases between the two ends. This CDR3 region has 12 residues. Germline CDR1 reads MNHEY; CDR2 reads SVGAGI. This TCR was sampled from a man under 40 with acute or convalescent COVID-19. V is TRBV6-5 and J is TRBJ1-1; a weak D match, TRBD1 (6 bases). Sequencing was performed on peripheral blood. The CDR3 here is CASADRNTEAFF. CDR3 DNA: TGTGCCAGTGCGGACAGGAACACTGAAGCTTTCTTT.